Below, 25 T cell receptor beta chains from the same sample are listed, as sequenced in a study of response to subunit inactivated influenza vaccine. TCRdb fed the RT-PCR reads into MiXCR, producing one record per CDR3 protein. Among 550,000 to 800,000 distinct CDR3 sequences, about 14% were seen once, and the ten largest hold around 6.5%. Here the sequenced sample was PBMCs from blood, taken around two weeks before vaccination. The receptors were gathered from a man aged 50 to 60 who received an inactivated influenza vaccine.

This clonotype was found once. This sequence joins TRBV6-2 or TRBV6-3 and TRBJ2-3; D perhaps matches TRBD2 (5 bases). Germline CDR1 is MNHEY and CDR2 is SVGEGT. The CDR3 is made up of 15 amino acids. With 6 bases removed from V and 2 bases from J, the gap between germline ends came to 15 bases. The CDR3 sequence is CASRQQREFTDTQYF. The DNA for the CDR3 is TGTGCCAGCAGGCAACAACGGGAATTCACAGATACGCAGTATTTT.

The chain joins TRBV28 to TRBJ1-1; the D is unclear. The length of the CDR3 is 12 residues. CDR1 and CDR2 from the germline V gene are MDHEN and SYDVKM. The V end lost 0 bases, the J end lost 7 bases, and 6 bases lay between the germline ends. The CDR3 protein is CASSLWDGEAFF. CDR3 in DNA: TGTGCCAGCAGTTTATGGGACGGTGAAGCTTTCTTT.

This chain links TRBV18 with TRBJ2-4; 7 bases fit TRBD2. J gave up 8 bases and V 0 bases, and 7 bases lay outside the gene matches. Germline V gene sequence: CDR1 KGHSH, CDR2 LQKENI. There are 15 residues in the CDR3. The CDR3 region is CASSPPGERGDIQYF. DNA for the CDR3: TGTGCCAGCTCACCACCGGGGGAGCGGGGTGACATTCAGTACTTC.

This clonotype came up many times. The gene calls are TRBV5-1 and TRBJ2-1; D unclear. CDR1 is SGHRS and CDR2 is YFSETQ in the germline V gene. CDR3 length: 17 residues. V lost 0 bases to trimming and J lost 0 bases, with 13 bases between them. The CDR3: CASSLAVGRSSYNEQFF. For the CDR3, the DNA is TGCGCCAGCAGCTTGGCTGTCGGCAGGAGCTCCTACAATGAGCAGTTCTTC. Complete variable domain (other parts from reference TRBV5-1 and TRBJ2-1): KAGVTQTPRYLIKTRGQQVTLSCSPISGHRSVSWYQQTPGQGLQFLFEYFSETQRNKGNFPGRFSGRQFSNSRSEMNVSTLELGDSALYLCASSLAVGRSSYNEQFFGPGTRLTVL.

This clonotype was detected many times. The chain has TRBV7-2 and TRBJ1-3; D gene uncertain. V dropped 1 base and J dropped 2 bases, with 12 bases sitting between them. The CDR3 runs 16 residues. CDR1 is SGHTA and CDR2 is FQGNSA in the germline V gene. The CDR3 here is CASSLVGSLAGNTIYF. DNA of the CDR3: TGTGCCAGCAGCTTAGTTGGCTCTTTGGCTGGAAACACCATATATTTT.

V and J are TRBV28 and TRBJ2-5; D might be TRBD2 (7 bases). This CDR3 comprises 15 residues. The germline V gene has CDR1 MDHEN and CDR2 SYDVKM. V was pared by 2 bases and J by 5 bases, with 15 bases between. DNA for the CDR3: TGTGCCAGCAGTTTAATGGGAGGGGGATTTGAGACCCAGTACTTC. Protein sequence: CASSLMGGGFETQYF.

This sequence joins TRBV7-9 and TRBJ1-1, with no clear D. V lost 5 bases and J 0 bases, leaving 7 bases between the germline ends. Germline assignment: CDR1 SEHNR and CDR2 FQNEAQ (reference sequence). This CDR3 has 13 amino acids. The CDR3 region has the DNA TGTGCCAGCAGCGTGGCCATGAACACTGAAGCTTTCTTT. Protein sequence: CASSVAMNTEAFF. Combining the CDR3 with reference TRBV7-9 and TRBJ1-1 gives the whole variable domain DTGVSQNPRHKITKRGQNVTFRCDPISEHNRLYWYRQTLGQGPEFLTYFQNEAQLEKSRLLSDRFSAERPKGSFSTLEIQRTEQGDSAMYLCASSVAMNTEAFFGQGTRLTVV.

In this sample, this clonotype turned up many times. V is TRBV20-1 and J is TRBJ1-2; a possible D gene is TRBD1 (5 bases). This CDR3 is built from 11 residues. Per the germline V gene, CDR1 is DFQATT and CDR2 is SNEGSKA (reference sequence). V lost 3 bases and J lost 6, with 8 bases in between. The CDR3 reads CSAREGNGYTF. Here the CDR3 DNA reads TGCAGTGCTAGGGAGGGGAATGGCTACACCTTC.

CDR3 DNA sequence: TGCGCCAGCAGCTTGGCCACCAGGACAGATACGCAGTATTTT. Translation gives CASSLATRTDTQYF. This chain uses TRBV5-1 with TRBJ2-3, with unresolved D. Germline V gene lookup returns CDR1 SGHRS and CDR2 YFSETQ. Trimming cost V 0 bases and J 3 bases, with 8 bases left between them. The CDR3 totals 14 residues.

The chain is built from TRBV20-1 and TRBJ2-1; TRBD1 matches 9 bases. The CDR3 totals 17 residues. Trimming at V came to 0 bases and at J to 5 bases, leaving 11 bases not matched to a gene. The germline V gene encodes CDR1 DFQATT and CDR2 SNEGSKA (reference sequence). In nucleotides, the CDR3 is TGCAGTGCTAGAGATCGACAGGGGGAAGGTGGTAACAATGAGCAGTTCTTC. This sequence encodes CSARDRQGEGGNNEQFF.

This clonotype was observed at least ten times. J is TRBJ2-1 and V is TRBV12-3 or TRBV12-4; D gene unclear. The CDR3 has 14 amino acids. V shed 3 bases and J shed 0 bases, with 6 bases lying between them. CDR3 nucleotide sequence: TGTGCCAGCAGTTTGGCCAGCTCCTACAATGAGCAGTTCTTC. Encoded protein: CASSLASSYNEQFF.

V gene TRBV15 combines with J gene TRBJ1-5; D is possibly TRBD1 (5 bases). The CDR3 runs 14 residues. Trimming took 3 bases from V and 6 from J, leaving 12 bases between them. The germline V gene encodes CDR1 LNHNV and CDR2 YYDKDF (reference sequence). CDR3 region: CATSSGPGGQPQHF. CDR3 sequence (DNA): TGTGCCACCAGCAGCGGACCCGGGGGTCAGCCCCAGCATTTT.

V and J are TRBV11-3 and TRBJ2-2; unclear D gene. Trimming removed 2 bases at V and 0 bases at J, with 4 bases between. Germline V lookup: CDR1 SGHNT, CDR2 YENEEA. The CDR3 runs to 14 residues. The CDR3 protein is CASSLYSNTGELFF. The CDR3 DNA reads TGTGCCAGCAGCTTATATTCGAACACCGGGGAGCTGTTTTTT.

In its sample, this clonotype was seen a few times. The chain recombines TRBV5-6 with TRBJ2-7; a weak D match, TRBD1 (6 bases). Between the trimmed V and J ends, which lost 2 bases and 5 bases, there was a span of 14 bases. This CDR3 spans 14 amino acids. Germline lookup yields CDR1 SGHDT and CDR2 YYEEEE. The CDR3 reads CASSLQGVTHEQYF. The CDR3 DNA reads TGTGCCAGCAGCTTACAGGGAGTGACGCACGAGCAGTACTTC.

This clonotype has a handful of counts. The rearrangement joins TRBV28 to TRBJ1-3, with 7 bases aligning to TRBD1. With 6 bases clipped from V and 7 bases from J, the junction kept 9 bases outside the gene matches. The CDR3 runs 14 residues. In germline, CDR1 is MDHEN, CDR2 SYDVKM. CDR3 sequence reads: CASRQTGNLNTIYF. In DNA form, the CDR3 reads TGTGCCAGCAGACAGACAGGGAATTTGAACACCATATATTTT.

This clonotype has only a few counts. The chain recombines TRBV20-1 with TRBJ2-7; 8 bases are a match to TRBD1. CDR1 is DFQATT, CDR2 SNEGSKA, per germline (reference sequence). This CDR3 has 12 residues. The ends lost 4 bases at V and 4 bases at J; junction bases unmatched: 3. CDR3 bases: TGCAGTGCTACTCAGGGGGCGTACGAGCAGTACTTC. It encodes CSATQGAYEQYF.

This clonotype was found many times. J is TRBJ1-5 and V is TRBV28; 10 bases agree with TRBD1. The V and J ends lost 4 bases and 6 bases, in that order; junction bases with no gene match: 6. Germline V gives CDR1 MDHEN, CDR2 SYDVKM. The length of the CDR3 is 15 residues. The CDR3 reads CASSWLGQGVQPQHF. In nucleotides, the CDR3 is TGTGCCAGCAGTTGGCTCGGACAGGGGGTTCAGCCCCAGCATTTT.

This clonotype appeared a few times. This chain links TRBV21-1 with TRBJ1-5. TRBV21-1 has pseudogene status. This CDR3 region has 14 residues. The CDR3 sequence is CASSKVWPYQPQHF. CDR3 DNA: TGTGCCAGCAGCAAAGTATGGCCTTATCAGCCCCAGCATTTT.

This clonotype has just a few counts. CDR3 sequence: CASSIFTGEEAGELFF. The CDR3 coding sequence is TGTGCCAGCAGCATTTTCACAGGGGAGGAGGCCGGGGAGCTGTTTTTT. This chain joins TRBV12-3 or TRBV12-4 and TRBJ2-2; D is perhaps TRBD1 (7 bases). The CDR3 length is 16 residues. The V and J ends lost 6 bases and 6 bases respectively, with 20 bases between them.

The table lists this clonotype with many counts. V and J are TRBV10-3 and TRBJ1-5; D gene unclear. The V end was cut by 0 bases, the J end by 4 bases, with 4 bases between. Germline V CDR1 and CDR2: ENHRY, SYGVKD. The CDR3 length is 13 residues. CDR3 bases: TGTGCCATCAGTGAGTCCCGGAATCAGCCCCAGCATTTT. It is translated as CAISESRNQPQHF.

The CDR3, as DNA: TGTGCCAGCAGCTCAGGGTCCTCTGGAAACACCATATATTTT. Its protein product is CASSSGSSGNTIYF. The chain recombines TRBV6-1 with TRBJ1-3; perhaps TRBD1 as D (5 bases). The V gene lost 6 bases and the J gene lost 0 bases, with 9 bases spanning the gap. CDR1 MNHNS and CDR2 SASEGT come from the germline V gene. The CDR3 covers 14 residues.

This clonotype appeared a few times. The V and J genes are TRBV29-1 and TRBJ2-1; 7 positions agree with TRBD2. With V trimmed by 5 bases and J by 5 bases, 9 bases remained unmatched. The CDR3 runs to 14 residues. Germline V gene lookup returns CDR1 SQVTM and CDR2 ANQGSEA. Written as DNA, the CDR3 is TGCAGCGTTCCCGGTCCGCTAGCGGACAATGAGCAGTTCTTC. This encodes CSVPGPLADNEQFF.

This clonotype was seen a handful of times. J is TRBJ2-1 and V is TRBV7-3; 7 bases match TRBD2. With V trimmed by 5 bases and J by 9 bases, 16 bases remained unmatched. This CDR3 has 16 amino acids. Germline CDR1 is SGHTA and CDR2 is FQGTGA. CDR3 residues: CASSPRTSPGFAEQFF. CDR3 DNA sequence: TGTGCCAGCAGCCCGCGGACTAGTCCTGGATTTGCTGAGCAGTTCTTC.

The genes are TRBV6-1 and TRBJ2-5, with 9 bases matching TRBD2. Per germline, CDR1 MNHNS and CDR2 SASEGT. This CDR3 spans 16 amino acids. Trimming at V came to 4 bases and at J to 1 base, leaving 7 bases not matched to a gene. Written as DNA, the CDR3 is TGTGCCAGCAGTGTTGTGGGCGGGAGGGCCCAAGAGACCCAGTACTTC. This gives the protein CASSVVGGRAQETQYF.

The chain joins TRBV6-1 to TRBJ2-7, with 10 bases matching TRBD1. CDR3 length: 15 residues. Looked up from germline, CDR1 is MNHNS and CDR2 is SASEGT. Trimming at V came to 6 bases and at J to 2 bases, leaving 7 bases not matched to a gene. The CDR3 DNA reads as TGTGCCAGCAGACGACAGGGGGCCCCAACCTACGAGCAGTACTTC. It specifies CASRRQGAPTYEQYF.